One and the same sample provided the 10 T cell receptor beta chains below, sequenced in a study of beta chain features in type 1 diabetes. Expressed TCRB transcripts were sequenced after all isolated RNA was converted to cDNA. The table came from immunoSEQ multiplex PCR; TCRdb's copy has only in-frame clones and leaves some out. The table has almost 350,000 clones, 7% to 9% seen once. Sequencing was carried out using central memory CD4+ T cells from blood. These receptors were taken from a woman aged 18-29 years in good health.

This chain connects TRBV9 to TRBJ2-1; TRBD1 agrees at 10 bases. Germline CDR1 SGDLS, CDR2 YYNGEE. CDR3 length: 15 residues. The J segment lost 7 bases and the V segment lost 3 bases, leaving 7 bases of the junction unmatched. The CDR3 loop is CASSAGQGVGNEQFF. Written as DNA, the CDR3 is TGTGCCAGCAGCGCCGGACAGGGGGTTGGTAATGAGCAGTTCTTC.

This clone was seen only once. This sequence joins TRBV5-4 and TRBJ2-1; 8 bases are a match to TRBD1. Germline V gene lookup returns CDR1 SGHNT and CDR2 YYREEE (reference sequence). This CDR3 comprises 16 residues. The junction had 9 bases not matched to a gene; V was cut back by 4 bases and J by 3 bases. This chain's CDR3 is CASSNQGARGYNEQFF. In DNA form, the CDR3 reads TGTGCCAGCAGCAACCAGGGGGCACGGGGCTACAATGAGCAGTTCTTC. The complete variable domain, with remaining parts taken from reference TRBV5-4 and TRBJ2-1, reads ETGVTQSPTHLIKTRGQQVTLRCSSQSGHNTVSWYQQALGQGPQFIFQYYREEENGRGNFPPRFSGLQFPNYSSELNVNALELDDSALYLCASSNQGARGYNEQFFGPGTRLTVL.

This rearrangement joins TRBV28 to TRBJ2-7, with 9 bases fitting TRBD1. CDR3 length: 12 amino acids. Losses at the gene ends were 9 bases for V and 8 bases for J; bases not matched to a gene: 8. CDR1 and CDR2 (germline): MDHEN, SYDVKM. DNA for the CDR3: TGTGCCAGTTTCGGACAGGGGCGGAAGCAGTACTTC. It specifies CASFGQGRKQYF.

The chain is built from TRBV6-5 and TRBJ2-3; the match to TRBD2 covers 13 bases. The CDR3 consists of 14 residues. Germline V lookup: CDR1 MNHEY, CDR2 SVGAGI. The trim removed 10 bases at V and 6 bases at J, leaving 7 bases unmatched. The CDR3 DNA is TGTGCCACCGGGACTAGCGGGATTAGGGATACGCAGTATTTT. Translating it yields CATGTSGIRDTQYF.

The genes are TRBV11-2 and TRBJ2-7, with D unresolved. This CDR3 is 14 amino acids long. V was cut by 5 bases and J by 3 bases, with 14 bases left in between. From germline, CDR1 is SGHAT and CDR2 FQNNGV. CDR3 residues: CASSKRALGYEQYF. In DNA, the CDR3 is TGTGCCAGCAGCAAAAGGGCTCTAGGCTACGAGCAGTACTTC.

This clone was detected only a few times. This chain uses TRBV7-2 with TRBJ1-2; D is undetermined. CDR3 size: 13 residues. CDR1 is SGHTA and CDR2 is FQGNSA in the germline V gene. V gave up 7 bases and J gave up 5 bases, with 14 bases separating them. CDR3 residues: CASNTDGLYGYTF. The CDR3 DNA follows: TGTGCCAGCAACACAGACGGCCTGTATGGCTACACCTTC.

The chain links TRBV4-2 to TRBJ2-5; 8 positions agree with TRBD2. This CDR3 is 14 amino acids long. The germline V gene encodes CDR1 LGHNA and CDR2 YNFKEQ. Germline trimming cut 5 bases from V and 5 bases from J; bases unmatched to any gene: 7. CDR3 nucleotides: TGTGCCAGCAGCACAGCGGGACTAGAGGAGACCCAGTACTTC. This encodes CASSTAGLEETQYF.

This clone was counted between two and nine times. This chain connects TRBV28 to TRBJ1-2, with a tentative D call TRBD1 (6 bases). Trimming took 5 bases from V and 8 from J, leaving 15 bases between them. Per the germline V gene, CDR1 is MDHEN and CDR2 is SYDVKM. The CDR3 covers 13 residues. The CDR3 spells CASSRGNWSGYTF. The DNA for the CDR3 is TGTGCCAGCAGTAGGGGGAATTGGTCGGGCTACACCTTC.

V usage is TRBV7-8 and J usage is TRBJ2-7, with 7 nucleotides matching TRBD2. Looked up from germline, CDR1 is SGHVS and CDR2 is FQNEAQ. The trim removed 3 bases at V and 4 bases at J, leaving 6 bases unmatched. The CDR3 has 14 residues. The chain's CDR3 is CASSLGLLRYEQYF. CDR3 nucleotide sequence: TGTGCCAGCAGCTTGGGACTACTTCGTTACGAGCAGTACTTC.

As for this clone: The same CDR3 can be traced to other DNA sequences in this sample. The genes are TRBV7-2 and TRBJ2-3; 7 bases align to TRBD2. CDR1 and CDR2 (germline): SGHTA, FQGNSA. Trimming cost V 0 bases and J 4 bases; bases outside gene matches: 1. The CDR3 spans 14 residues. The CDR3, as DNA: TGTGCCAGCAGCTTAGCGGGAGGGTCAGATACGCAGTATTTT. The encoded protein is CASSLAGGSDTQYF.